These T cell receptor beta chains were read from a single sample in a study of T cell responses to AZD1222 COVID-19 vaccine. Sequencing used immunoSEQ multiplex PCR; TCRdb keeps in-frame clones, though not all of them. The sample lists more than 95,000 clones, about 87% seen once, with around 9.3% in the top ten. Sequencing used peripheral blood, obtained on day 0 of AZD1222 vaccination. These receptor sequences come from an adult in good health. Both conserved end residues are part of each CDR3. The order of the fields is J gene, V gene, clone size, D gene, CDR3 DNA, CDR3 protein. The D gene is left open where the match is weak. Part of the rows lack a size; the others show once, few, many or a class for expanded clones.

J: TRBJ2-3; V: TRBV28; size: -; D: TRBD1; DNA: TGTGCCAGCACCTCCGGGACAGGGGGCTCTAGCACAGATACGCAGTATTTT; CDR3: CASTSGTGGSSTDTQYF
J: TRBJ2-7; V: TRBV11-2; size: -; D: TRBD2; DNA: TGTGCCAGCAGCCGGAACGTGGCGGGAGGGGATGAGCAGTACTTC; CDR3: CASSRNVAGGDEQYF
J: TRBJ2-1; V: TRBV28; size: many; D: -; DNA: TGTGCCAGCAGTTCGCCGGGGCAATACAATGAGCAGTTCTTC; CDR3: CASSSPGQYNEQFF
J: TRBJ2-5; V: TRBV5-7; size: -; D: TRBD2; DNA: TGTGCCAGCAGCTTGTGGCTAGCGGGAGTGGAGACCCAGTACTTC; CDR3: CASSLWLAGVETQYF
J: TRBJ2-7; V: TRBV2; size: -; D: TRBD1; DNA: TGTGCCAGCATAGGGGGACAGCTTACTTACGAGCAGTACTTC; CDR3: CASIGGQLTYEQYF
J: TRBJ2-7; V: TRBV19; size: -; D: -; DNA: TGTGCCAGTAGTATTGAAGGCAGCTACGAGCAGTACTTC; CDR3: CASSIEGSYEQYF
J: TRBJ2-7; V: TRBV27; size: -; D: -; DNA: TGTGCCAGCAGTTTAGTTATAGATGACCCGGGGGACTACGAGCAGTACTTC; CDR3: CASSLVIDDPGDYEQYF
J: TRBJ1-2; V: TRBV7-8; size: -; D: TRBD1; DNA: TGTGCCAGCAGAAATTACAGGGGGCGTTTAGGCTACACCTTC; CDR3: CASRNYRGRLGYTF
J: TRBJ2-7; V: TRBV27; size: -; D: -; DNA: TGTGCCAGCAGTCTTGGGCCGCAAAGCGTTATATACGAGCAGTACTTC; CDR3: CASSLGPQSVIYEQYF
J: TRBJ2-1; V: TRBV7-2; size: -; D: -; DNA: TGTGCCAGCAGTCGACCGAGATTTGAGCAGTTCTTC; CDR3: CASSRPRFEQFF
J: TRBJ2-7; V: TRBV12-3/TRBV12-4; size: -; D: -; DNA: TGTGCCAGCAGTTTAGCCAACTCCTACGAGCAGTACTTC; CDR3: CASSLANSYEQYF
J: TRBJ2-1; V: TRBV14; size: -; D: TRBD1; DNA: TGTGCCAGCAGCCAAGTACAGGGGAGTAAGGGGTATTACAATGAGCAGTTCTTC; CDR3: CASSQVQGSKGYYNEQFF
J: TRBJ2-1; V: TRBV10-3; size: -; D: -; DNA: TGTGCCATCAGTGAGTCGAGGGGGATCTACAATGAGCAGTTCTTC; CDR3: CAISESRGIYNEQFF
J: TRBJ1-5; V: TRBV27; size: once; D: -; DNA: TGTGCCAGCAGTTTACTGGGAGGCGGTAGCAATCAGCCCCAGCATTTT; CDR3: CASSLLGGGSNQPQHF
J: TRBJ2-1; V: TRBV5-1; size: -; D: TRBD2; DNA: TGCGCCAGCAGCTTGGAGCCGACTAGCGGGCTCGGTTACAATGAGCAGTTCTTC; CDR3: CASSLEPTSGLGYNEQFF
J: TRBJ1-2; V: TRBV12-3/TRBV12-4; size: -; D: -; DNA: TGTGCCAGCACTCGGGATGGCTACACCTTC; CDR3: CASTRDGYTF
J: TRBJ2-1; V: TRBV2; size: few; D: TRBD2; DNA: TGTGCCAGCAGTGACGCGAGCGGGAGAAGGAATGAGCAGTTCTTC; CDR3: CASSDASGRRNEQFF
J: TRBJ2-7; V: TRBV7-9; size: -; D: -; DNA: TGTGCCAGCAGCTTTACAGGCACGGCGCAGTACTTC; CDR3: CASSFTGTAQYF
J: TRBJ2-3; V: TRBV7-9; size: once; D: -; DNA: TGTGCCAGCAGCCTACCGGGACTCCACACAGATACGCAGTATTTT; CDR3: CASSLPGLHTDTQYF
J: TRBJ1-1; V: TRBV5-1; size: -; D: TRBD1; DNA: TGCGCCAGCACCCCCCTGGGCAGGGGGGGGACTGAAGCTTTCTTT; CDR3: CASTPLGRGGTEAFF
J: TRBJ1-3; V: TRBV18; size: -; D: TRBD1; DNA: TGTGCCAGCTCACCAAGGGGGCTATCTGGAAACACCATATATTTT; CDR3: CASSPRGLSGNTIYF
J: TRBJ2-7; V: TRBV27; size: -; D: TRBD2; DNA: TGTGCCAGCAGTCCATCGCTAGCGGGAGTTGGCGAGCAGTACTTC; CDR3: CASSPSLAGVGEQYF
J: TRBJ2-5; V: TRBV6-4; size: -; D: -; DNA: TGTGCCAGCAGCAGGGGGGCTTTAGAGACCCAGTACTTC; CDR3: CASSRGALETQYF
J: TRBJ2-1; V: TRBV7-9; size: -; D: -; DNA: TGTGCCAGCAGCTTAGCCCTGTTCGGGACTGCGGGAAGTAATGAGCAGTTCTTC; CDR3: CASSLALFGTAGSNEQFF
J: TRBJ1-1; V: TRBV6-5; size: -; D: TRBD1; DNA: TGTGCCAGCAGGATGGACAGGGGGCAAGGTGAAGCTTTCTTT; CDR3: CASRMDRGQGEAFF
J: TRBJ1-4; V: TRBV2; size: -; D: -; DNA: TGTGCCAGCAGTGATTTTGAGGTTGCAACTAATGAAAAACTGTTTTTT; CDR3: CASSDFEVATNEKLFF
J: TRBJ1-2; V: TRBV7-3; size: few; D: -; DNA: TGTGCCAGCAGCTTAGAGGGAAACTATGGCTACACCTTC; CDR3: CASSLEGNYGYTF
J: TRBJ2-2; V: TRBV19; size: -; D: TRBD2; DNA: TGTGCCAGTAAAGTGGGGGGGGCGAACACCGGGGAGCTGTTTTTT; CDR3: CASKVGGANTGELFF
J: TRBJ1-2; V: TRBV4-3; size: -; D: -; DNA: TGCGCCAGCAGCCAAGATTTGGGGGGCGCGGGCTATGGCTACACCTTC; CDR3: CASSQDLGGAGYGYTF
J: TRBJ2-5; V: TRBV10-3; size: -; D: -; DNA: TGTGCCATCAGTGGTGGTTCGGAGACCCAGTACTTC; CDR3: CAISGGSETQYF
J: TRBJ2-5; V: TRBV5-1; size: -; D: TRBD2; DNA: TGCGCCAGCAGCGGGTTAGGGACTAGCGAGGAGACCCAGTACTTC; CDR3: CASSGLGTSEETQYF
J: TRBJ2-1; V: TRBV5-1; size: -; D: TRBD1; DNA: TGCGCCAGCAGCCCTGTGTCGGCCGGGACAGGGGACAATGAGCAGTTCTTC; CDR3: CASSPVSAGTGDNEQFF
J: TRBJ1-3; V: TRBV29-1; size: once; D: -; DNA: TGCAGCGTTGGAGTATCTGGAAACACCATATATTTT; CDR3: CSVGVSGNTIYF
J: TRBJ2-1; V: TRBV20-1; size: -; D: -; DNA: TGCAGTGGGTCTCTGGTGGGTGAGCAGTTCTTC; CDR3: CSGSLVGEQFF
J: TRBJ2-5; V: TRBV2; size: -; D: -; DNA: TGTGCCAGCAGTGGGGTCCAAAAAGAGACCCAGTACTTC; CDR3: CASSGVQKETQYF
J: TRBJ1-6; V: TRBV6-5; size: -; D: -; DNA: TGTGCCAGCAGTTACGGGAGCTCCTATAATTCACCCCTCCACTTT; CDR3: CASSYGSSYNSPLHF
J: TRBJ1-1; V: TRBV2; size: once; D: -; DNA: TGTGCCAGCAGTGAAGCAGGAGTGCGGGGCCAAGAAGCTTTCTTT; CDR3: CASSEAGVRGQEAFF
J: TRBJ1-1; V: TRBV4-1; size: few; D: -; DNA: TGCGCCAGCAGCCAAACCCCTATGGCCACTGAAGCTTTCTTT; CDR3: CASSQTPMATEAFF
J: TRBJ2-7; V: TRBV27; size: few; D: -; DNA: TGTGCCAGCAGTCCCGGGCCTCCCACGGAGCAGTACTTC; CDR3: CASSPGPPTEQYF
J: TRBJ1-2; V: TRBV9; size: -; D: -; DNA: TGTGCCAGCAGCGTAGCTACAGGGAACTATGGCTACACCTTC; CDR3: CASSVATGNYGYTF